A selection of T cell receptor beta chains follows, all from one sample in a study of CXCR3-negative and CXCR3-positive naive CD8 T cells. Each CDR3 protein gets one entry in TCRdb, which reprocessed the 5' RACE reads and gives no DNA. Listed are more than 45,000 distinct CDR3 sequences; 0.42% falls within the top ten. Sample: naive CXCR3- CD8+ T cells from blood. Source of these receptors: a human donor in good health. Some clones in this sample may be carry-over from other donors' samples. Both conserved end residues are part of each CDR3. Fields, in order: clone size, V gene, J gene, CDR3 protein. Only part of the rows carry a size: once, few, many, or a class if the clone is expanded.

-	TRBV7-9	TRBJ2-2	CASSPPTGNTGELFF
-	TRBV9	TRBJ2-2	CASSAGQGAPSNTGELFF
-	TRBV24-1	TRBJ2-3	CATSDWGTDTQYF
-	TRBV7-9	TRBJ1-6	CASSPPGTGNSPLHF
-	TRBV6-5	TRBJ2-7	CASSYSGGEQYF
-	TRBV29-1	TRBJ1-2	CSVELEGAGYGYTF
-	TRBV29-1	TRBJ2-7	CSVEITGTATYEQYF
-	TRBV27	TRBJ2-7	CASSLSPGGGPYEQYF
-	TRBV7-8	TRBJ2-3	CASSLVNREATDTQYF
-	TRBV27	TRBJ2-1	CASGLAGLYNEQFF
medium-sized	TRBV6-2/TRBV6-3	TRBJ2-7	CASTLLAGVSYEQYF
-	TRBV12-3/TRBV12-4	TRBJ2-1	CASSWTDSSYNEQFF
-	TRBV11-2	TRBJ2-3	CASSFEGRGTDTQYF
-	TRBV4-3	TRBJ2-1	CASSQPGALEYNEQFF
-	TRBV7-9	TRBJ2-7	CASSHLVPGGGGEQYF
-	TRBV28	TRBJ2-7	CASSLPPPREQYF
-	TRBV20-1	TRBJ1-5	CSARGAGENSNQPQHF
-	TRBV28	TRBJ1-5	CASSPGTGANQPQHF
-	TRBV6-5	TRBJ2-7	CASSSQLTAYEQYF
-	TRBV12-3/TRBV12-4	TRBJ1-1	CASSPKGTGFTEAFF
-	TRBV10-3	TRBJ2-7	CAISEVRDRAYEQYF
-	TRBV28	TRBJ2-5	CASSQRDRAYQETQYF